The rows below give T cell receptor beta chains drawn from one sample of a study of blood T cells in healthy people across ages. TCRdb re-derived calls from the 5' RACE reads in MiXCR, one entry per CDR3 protein. The data contain roughly 1,800,000 distinct CDR3 sequences, 49% of them singletons. Sequencing was done on a sample of blood. The receptor set was obtained from a woman aged 40 to 50 in good health. Both conserved end residues are part of each CDR3. D genes are given only for firm matches. Not every row has a clone size; where given, it reads once, few, many or a size class.

j_gene | v_gene | abundance | d_gene | CDR3nt | CDR3aa
TRBJ2-5 | TRBV6-6 | - | - | TGTGCCAGCATCGGGTCGGAGACCCAGTACTTC | CASIGSETQYF
TRBJ2-7 | TRBV18 | - | - | TGTGCCGGCTCAGCCGGGGCTTCCTACGAGCAGTACTTC | CAGSAGASYEQYF
TRBJ2-4 | TRBV20-1 | - | TRBD2 | TGCAGTGCGAGCCGACTAGCGGGGGCGGCGACCAAAAACATTCAGTACTTC | CSASRLAGAATKNIQYF
TRBJ1-4 | TRBV7-2 | - | - | TGTGCCAGCAGCCGCTCCGGGAAACTGTTTTTT | CASSRSGKLFF
TRBJ2-1 | TRBV12-3/TRBV12-4 | - | - | TGTGCCAGCAGTTTAGTCCCGGGGCCATCTGAGCAGTTCTTC | CASSLVPGPSEQFF
TRBJ1-2 | TRBV18 | once | - | TGTGCCAGCTCACCACCGGGATACGATGGCTACACCTTC | CASSPPGYDGYTF
TRBJ2-1 | TRBV29-1 | - | TRBD2 | TGCAGCGTTCAGACTAGCGGGGGGGCTTCCCTTTACAATGAGCAGTTCTTC | CSVQTSGGASLYNEQFF
TRBJ2-7 | TRBV3-1 | few | TRBD2 | TGTGCCAGTTCCCAGCGGGGGTTCTCCTACGAGCAGTACTTC | CASSQRGFSYEQYF
TRBJ2-1 | TRBV2 | - | - | TGTGCCAGTACTCCGGGCTATGAGCAGTTCTTC | CASTPGYEQFF
TRBJ2-3 | TRBV6-2/TRBV6-3 | - | - | TGTGCCAGCCTTGCCCGTCGACCAGATACGCAGTATTTT | CASLARRPDTQYF
TRBJ1-2 | TRBV28 | - | - | TGTGCCAGCAACACCCCACGGAACTTCTATGGCTACACCTTC | CASNTPRNFYGYTF
TRBJ1-6 | TRBV15 | - | - | TGTGCCACCAGCAGTAGACTGCAGGGGAATTCACCCCTCCACTTT | CATSSRLQGNSPLHF
TRBJ2-1 | TRBV7-9 | - | - | TGTGCCAGCAGCTTATTGGAGGCTGAGCAGTTCTTC | CASSLLEAEQFF
TRBJ2-7 | TRBV4-3 | - | TRBD1 | TGCGCCAGCAGCCCAAGCCCGCGGACAGGCGCCTACGAGCAGTACTTC | CASSPSPRTGAYEQYF
TRBJ2-7 | TRBV20-1 | - | TRBD1 | TGCAGTGCTAGCCCCGGACAGGGGGGTGACGAGCAGTACTTC | CSASPGQGGDEQYF
TRBJ2-7 | TRBV27 | many | - | TGTGCCAGCAGTTCGGGACTGTCCTACGAGCAGTACTTC | CASSSGLSYEQYF
TRBJ2-5 | TRBV7-2 | - | TRBD1 | TGTGCCAGCAGCGGACAGGGGGTAGCGGGGCAAGAGACCCAGTACTTC | CASSGQGVAGQETQYF
TRBJ1-5 | TRBV29-1 | - | TRBD1 | TGCAGCGCTGTACAGGGGGCGGGGGTCAATCAGCCCCAGCATTTT | CSAVQGAGVNQPQHF
TRBJ2-3 | TRBV4-2 | - | TRBD2 | TGTGCCAGCAGCCAAGAAGGACTTGGGGGGGGGGATACAGATACGCAGTATTTT | CASSQEGLGGGDTDTQYF
TRBJ2-1 | TRBV4-3 | - | TRBD2 | TGCGCCAGCAGCCAAGGGACTAGCTGGGGAAATGAGCAGTTCTTC | CASSQGTSWGNEQFF
TRBJ2-3 | TRBV7-2 | - | - | TGTGCCAGCAGCTTAGATCGGTGGGGGTATAATACGCAGTATTTT | CASSLDRWGYNTQYF
TRBJ2-1 | TRBV20-1 | - | - | TGCAGTGCTAGAGATTTAACTCTCACCTACAATGAGCAGTTCTTC | CSARDLTLTYNEQFF
TRBJ2-3 | TRBV10-3 | - | TRBD1 | TGTGCCATCGGGACAGGGCCCACAGATACGCAGTATTTT | CAIGTGPTDTQYF
TRBJ1-1 | TRBV20-1 | - | TRBD1 | TGCAGTGCTAGAGACCCCCAGGGGGTGAACACTGAAGCTTTCTTT | CSARDPQGVNTEAFF
TRBJ1-1 | TRBV29-1 | few | - | TGCAGCGTCGTACCCGGGCTCTCGAACACTGAAGCTTTCTTT | CSVVPGLSNTEAFF
TRBJ2-7 | TRBV20-1 | few | - | TGCAGTGCTAGAGGCCCAGGGGAGAGGAACGAGCAGTACTTC | CSARGPGERNEQYF
TRBJ2-7 | TRBV28 | few | - | TGTGCCAGCAGTACCCGGGACGGGAGCTCCTACGAGCAGTACTTC | CASSTRDGSSYEQYF
TRBJ2-3 | TRBV9 | - | TRBD2 | TGTGCCAGCAGCGCGGGACTAGCGAAAGATACGCAGTATTTT | CASSAGLAKDTQYF
TRBJ2-5 | TRBV20-1 | - | TRBD1 | TGCAGTGCTGGGACAGATAGTCCCGAGACCCAGTACTTC | CSAGTDSPETQYF
TRBJ2-6 | TRBV3-1 | - | TRBD1 | TGTGCCAGCAGCCAAGACGGCGTAAGGACAGGACTCTCTGGGGCCAACGTCCTGACTTTC | CASSQDGVRTGLSGANVLTF
TRBJ2-6 | TRBV2 | - | - | TGTGCCAGCAGTGAGACAGGCGACTCTGGGGCCAACGTCCTGACTTTC | CASSETGDSGANVLTF
TRBJ2-7 | TRBV28 | - | - | TGTGCCAGCAGTTTACCCGGGTCAAAAGGATACGAGCAGTACTTC | CASSLPGSKGYEQYF
TRBJ2-6 | TRBV10-1 | - | - | TGCGCCAGCAGTGGACAAGTCATCGGGGCTGGGGCCAACGTCCTGACTTTC | CASSGQVIGAGANVLTF
TRBJ2-7 | TRBV28 | few | TRBD1 | TGTGCCAGCCTTAGTCACAGGGGGACCTACGAGCAGTACTTC | CASLSHRGTYEQYF
TRBJ2-5 | TRBV28 | few | - | TGTGCCAGCAGCTCCTGGGGCTCAACGGCGGGGACCCAGTACTTC | CASSSWGSTAGTQYF
TRBJ2-3 | TRBV12-3/TRBV12-4 | - | - | TGTGCCAGCAGACTCGGGACAAATACGCAGTATTTT | CASRLGTNTQYF
TRBJ2-7 | TRBV4-1 | few | TRBD2 | TGCGCCAGCAGCCCCGGGGGACTAGCTTACGAGCAGTACTTC | CASSPGGLAYEQYF
TRBJ2-1 | TRBV20-1 | - | - | TGCAGTGTTAAGAGACTAATCTCTATCAATGAGCAGTTCTTC | CSVKRLISINEQFF
TRBJ2-7 | TRBV6-5 | - | - | TGTGCCAGCACCAAGACCGACAGGTACAATGAGCAGTACTTC | CASTKTDRYNEQYF
TRBJ2-1 | TRBV20-1 | few | - | TGCAGTGCTAGAGATTGGGCCGGGGCCCGTTTGAATGAGCAGTTCTTC | CSARDWAGARLNEQFF
TRBJ2-3 | TRBV28 | - | - | TGTGCCAGCAGGCCAGGGACGGCGAGCACAGATACGCAGTATTTT | CASRPGTASTDTQYF
TRBJ2-5 | TRBV9 | few | - | TGTGCCAGCAGCGTAGAGAGTTTCCAAGAGACCCAGTACTTC | CASSVESFQETQYF
TRBJ2-1 | TRBV27 | - | - | TGTGCCAGCAGTTTATCGAGGGGAAAGGGAACCAATGAGCAGTTCTTC | CASSLSRGKGTNEQFF
TRBJ2-5 | TRBV9 | - | TRBD2 | TGTGCCAGCAGCCCCTGGGCGGGGGAAGAGACCCAGTACTTC | CASSPWAGEETQYF
TRBJ2-5 | TRBV7-2 | - | TRBD2 | TGTGCCAGCAGTCGAGCGGGGGGGCGAGAGACCCAGTACTTC | CASSRAGGRETQYF
TRBJ2-5 | TRBV6-2/TRBV6-3 | - | TRBD1 | TGTGCCAGCAAGAAGACTGGACAGGGGGAGACCCAGTACTTC | CASKKTGQGETQYF
TRBJ2-5 | TRBV2 | few | - | TGTGCCAGCAGCGGGGCCTTGGGAGAGACCCAGTACTTC | CASSGALGETQYF
TRBJ1-4 | TRBV6-5 | - | TRBD1 | TGTGCCAGCAGAAACCAGGGGGCGCGTTATGAAAAACTGTTTTTT | CASRNQGARYEKLFF
TRBJ2-3 | TRBV6-1 | few | - | TGTGCCAGCAGTGAAGCAAGGGCAGTCTCCACAGATACGCAGTATTTT | CASSEARAVSTDTQYF
TRBJ2-1 | TRBV20-1 | - | - | TGCAGTGCTAGCCTCCCGAGCCGGCAGTCCTACAATGAGCAGTTCTTC | CSASLPSRQSYNEQFF
TRBJ1-4 | TRBV20-1 | few | - | TGCAGTGCTAGGAACTATATTAATGAAAAACTGTTTTTT | CSARNYINEKLFF
TRBJ2-1 | TRBV7-9 | - | - | TGTGCCAGCAGCTTAGATGAGGTTGCTGAGCAGTTCTTC | CASSLDEVAEQFF
TRBJ2-7 | TRBV20-1 | once | TRBD1 | TGCAGTGCTAGAGATACGGGACAGGGGGTCCCTCCGTGCGAGCAGTACTTC | CSARDTGQGVPPCEQYF